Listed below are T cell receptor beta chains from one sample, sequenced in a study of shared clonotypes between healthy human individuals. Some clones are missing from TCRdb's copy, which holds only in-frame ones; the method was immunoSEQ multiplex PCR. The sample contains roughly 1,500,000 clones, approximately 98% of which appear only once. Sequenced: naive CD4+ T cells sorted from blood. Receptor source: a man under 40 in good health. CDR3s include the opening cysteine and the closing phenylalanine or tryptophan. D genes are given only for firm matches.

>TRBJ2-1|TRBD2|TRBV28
CASRTQREGWYNEQFF
TGTGCCAGCAGAACTCAGCGGGAGGGCTGGTACAATGAGCAGTTCTTC
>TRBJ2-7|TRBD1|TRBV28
CASSPRDRPYEQYF
TGTGCCAGCAGTCCCCGGGACAGACCCTACGAGCAGTACTTC
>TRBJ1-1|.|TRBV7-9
CASSLGPAGTEAFF
TGTGCCAGCAGCCTAGGGCCCGCGGGCACTGAAGCTTTCTTT
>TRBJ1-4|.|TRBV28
CASTRDISGAEKLFF
TGTGCCAGCACCAGAGACATTTCTGGGGCTGAAAAACTGTTTTTT
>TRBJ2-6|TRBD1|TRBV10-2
CASIKGDRGPTTGANVLTF
TGCGCCAGCATTAAAGGGGACAGGGGTCCGACCACTGGGGCCAACGTCCTGACTTTC
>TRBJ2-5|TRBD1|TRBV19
CASAGTGMETQYF
TGTGCCAGTGCCGGGACAGGGATGGAGACCCAGTACTTC
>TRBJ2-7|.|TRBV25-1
CASSEAGPYEQYF
TGTGCCAGCAGTGAGGCCGGTCCCTACGAGCAGTACTTC
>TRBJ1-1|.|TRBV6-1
CASSDTGMGNTEAFF
TGTGCCAGCAGTGACACAGGGATGGGGAACACTGAAGCTTTCTTT
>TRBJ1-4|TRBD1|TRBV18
CASSHPGQGYNEKLFF
TGTGCCAGCTCTCACCCGGGACAGGGGTATAATGAAAAACTGTTTTTT
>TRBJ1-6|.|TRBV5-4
CASSRSVGDDSPLHF
TGTGCCAGCAGCCGCTCGGTAGGAGACGATTCACCCCTCCACTTT
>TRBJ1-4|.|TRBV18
CASSPGADRPEKLFF
TGTGCCAGCTCACCAGGGGCGGATCGTCCCGAAAAACTGTTTTTT
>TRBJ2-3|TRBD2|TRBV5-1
CASSIGLAGGPRTDTQYF
TGCGCCAGCAGCATCGGACTAGCGGGAGGGCCCCGCACAGATACGCAGTATTTT
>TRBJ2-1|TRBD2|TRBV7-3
CASSLTVLAGRLGSYNEQFF
TGTGCCAGCAGCTTAACGGTACTAGCGGGAAGACTGGGCTCCTACAATGAGCAGTTCTTC
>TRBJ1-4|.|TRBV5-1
CASSFDPNEKLFF
TGCGCCAGCAGCTTCGATCCGAATGAAAAACTGTTTTTT
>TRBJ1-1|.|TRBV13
CASSSVGVNTEAFF
TGTGCCAGCAGCTCCGTGGGGGTGAACACTGAAGCTTTCTTT
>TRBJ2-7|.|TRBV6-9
CASSYWAGSPYEQYF
TGTGCCAGCAGTTACTGGGCGGGGAGCCCCTACGAGCAGTACTTC
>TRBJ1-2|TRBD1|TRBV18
CASSRSGQSYGYTF
TGTGCCAGCTCACGGTCGGGACAGAGCTATGGCTACACCTTC
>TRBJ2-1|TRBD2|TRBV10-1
CASSGSGRSRGEQFF
TGCGCCAGCAGTGGTTCCGGGAGGTCCCGCGGAGAGCAGTTCTTC
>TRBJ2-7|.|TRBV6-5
CASGRFRYEQYF
TGTGCCAGCGGGAGGTTTAGGTACGAGCAGTACTTC
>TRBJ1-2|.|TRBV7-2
CASSLNRAANYGYTF
TGTGCCAGCAGCTTAAACCGGGCAGCTAACTATGGCTACACCTTC
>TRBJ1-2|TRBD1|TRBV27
CASSLAGGGGSYGYTF
TGTGCCAGCAGTTTAGCAGGGGGCGGCGGGAGCTATGGCTACACCTTC
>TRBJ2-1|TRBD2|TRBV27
CASRGRLAGYNEQFF
TGTGCCAGCCGAGGTAGGCTAGCGGGGTACAATGAGCAGTTCTTC
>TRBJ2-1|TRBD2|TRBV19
CASSIRGSQGNEQFF
TGTGCCAGTAGTATTCGCGGGAGCCAGGGCAATGAGCAGTTCTTC
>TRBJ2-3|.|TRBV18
CASSSRENLRTDTQYF
TGTGCCAGCTCATCCCGCGAAAACTTGAGGACAGATACGCAGTATTTT
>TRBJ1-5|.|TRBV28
CASSRTFAQPQHF
TGTGCCAGCAGTAGGACATTCGCTCAGCCCCAGCATTTT
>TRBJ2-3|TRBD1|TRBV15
CATSRTGTGGVTDTQYF
TGTGCCACCAGCAGAACGGGGACAGGGGGTGTCACAGATACGCAGTATTTT
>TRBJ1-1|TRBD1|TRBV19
CASSIVGGQVNTEAFF
TGTGCCAGTAGTATAGTAGGGGGACAGGTGAACACTGAAGCTTTCTTT